The next 5 T cell receptor beta chains were all read from a single sample in a study of a mutant IDH1 vaccine in newly diagnosed glioma. These TCRs' antigens remain unknown. As to time point: week 47, end of study. It was 300 ug of mutant IDH1 20-mer peptide that made up each vaccine dose, given with topical imiquimod. The assay was immunoSEQ multiplex PCR, and TCRdb's table has in-frame clones only and misses some. The sample has approximately 58,000 clones; 80% to 85% are singletons. The source was PBMCs, collected from a glioma patient whose treatment included an IDH1 peptide vaccine. These receptors all come from a man aged 25-45 years with glioma.

This sequence joins TRBV6-5 and TRBJ2-1; perhaps TRBD1 as D (5 bases). V lost 8 bases, J lost 5 bases, and 16 bases lay in between. The germline gives CDR1 MNHEY, CDR2 SVGAGI. The CDR3 extends over 14 amino acids. This CDR3 reads CASHEGASDNEQFF. As DNA, the CDR3 is TGTGCCAGCCACGAAGGGGCGAGTGACAATGAGCAGTTCTTC.

V gene TRBV29-1 combines with J gene TRBJ2-5; no reliable D call. The CDR3 is 12 residues long. Germline values: CDR1 SQVTM, CDR2 ANQGSEA. Trimming cost V 5 bases and J 1 base, with 8 bases left between them. DNA of the CDR3: TGCAGCGTTACCGGGTCCCAAGAGACCCAGTACTTC. Translating it yields CSVTGSQETQYF.

This chain connects TRBV11-2 to TRBJ2-2, with 7 nucleotides matching TRBD1. The junction had 6 bases not matched to a gene; V was cut back by 2 bases and J by 3 bases. This CDR3 has 16 residues. The germline V gene has CDR1 SGHAT and CDR2 FQNNGV. CDR3 bases: TGTGCCAGCAGCTTATCCTTGACAGGGTACACCGGGGAGCTGTTTTTT. Translated: CASSLSLTGYTGELFF.

The genes are TRBV7-6 and TRBJ2-1; 14 bases map to TRBD2. Trimming at V came to 0 bases and at J to 0 bases, leaving 1 base not matched to a gene. The CDR3 loop spans 18 amino acids. Germline V gene sequence: CDR1 SGHVS, CDR2 FNYEAQ. CDR3 DNA: TGTGCCAGCAGCTTAGCTGGGACTAGCGGGGGCTCCTACAATGAGCAGTTCTTC. Residues: CASSLAGTSGGSYNEQFF.

V gene TRBV5-4 combines with J gene TRBJ2-5; D unresolved. V was clipped by 0 bases and J by 1 base, with 16 bases between them. CDR1 SGHNT and CDR2 YYREEE come from the germline V gene (reference sequence). The CDR3 loop spans 17 amino acids. For the CDR3, the DNA is TGTGCCAGCAGCTTGGGGCTTTTACGGGTAGCCCAAGAGACCCAGTACTTC. It yields the protein CASSLGLLRVAQETQYF.